Listed below are T cell receptor beta chains from one sample, sequenced in a study of shared clonotypes between healthy human individuals. The method was immunoSEQ multiplex PCR; TCRdb's version includes in-frame clones alone and lacks a portion of them. In the table there are about 580,000 clones, 98% of which are singletons. Specimen: naive CD8+ T cells sorted from blood. Source of these receptors: a man aged 25-45 years in good health. CDR3s include the opening cysteine and the closing phenylalanine or tryptophan. Each record gives: clone size, J gene, V gene, D gene, CDR3 DNA, CDR3 protein. D genes are given only for firm matches. The size field is filled for only some rows; it gives once, few, many or a size class.

clone size: .; J gene: TRBJ2-7; V gene: TRBV7-6; D gene: .; CDR3 DNA: TGTGCCAGCAGCTTAGTAATTGGAGACCTCGAGCAGTACTTC; CDR3 protein: CASSLVIGDLEQYF
clone size: once; J gene: TRBJ1-1; V gene: TRBV9; D gene: TRBD1; CDR3 DNA: TGTGCCAGCAGCGGACAGGGGAATAGGCTCACTGAAGCTTTCTTT; CDR3 protein: CASSGQGNRLTEAFF
clone size: .; J gene: TRBJ2-3; V gene: TRBV7-9; D gene: .; CDR3 DNA: TGTGCCAGCAGCTCAGCCGTCCGGGATACGCAGTATTTT; CDR3 protein: CASSSAVRDTQYF
clone size: .; J gene: TRBJ2-5; V gene: TRBV2; D gene: .; CDR3 DNA: TGTGCCTGCAGAGGGGAGACCCAGTACTTC; CDR3 protein: CACRGETQYF
clone size: .; J gene: TRBJ2-7; V gene: TRBV5-6; D gene: .; CDR3 DNA: TGTGCCAGCAGCTTGTTACTAGAGGGGTCCTACGAGCAGTACTTC; CDR3 protein: CASSLLLEGSYEQYF
clone size: .; J gene: TRBJ2-7; V gene: TRBV27; D gene: .; CDR3 DNA: TGTGCCAGCAGTTCTCAATACCACAGCCCCTACGAGCAGTACTTC; CDR3 protein: CASSSQYHSPYEQYF
clone size: .; J gene: TRBJ2-7; V gene: TRBV28; D gene: TRBD2; CDR3 DNA: TGTGCCAGCAGTTTTCTAGCGGGAGGAGGCGAGCAGTACTTC; CDR3 protein: CASSFLAGGGEQYF
clone size: .; J gene: TRBJ2-5; V gene: TRBV9; D gene: .; CDR3 DNA: TGTGCCAGCAGCGTAGGATGGCTAACCGACGAGACCCAGTACTTC; CDR3 protein: CASSVGWLTDETQYF
clone size: .; J gene: TRBJ1-2; V gene: TRBV11-2; D gene: .; CDR3 DNA: TGTGCCAGCAGCCGGACTGTTAACTATGGCTACACCTTC; CDR3 protein: CASSRTVNYGYTF
clone size: once; J gene: TRBJ2-1; V gene: TRBV5-4; D gene: .; CDR3 DNA: TGTGCCAGCTCCGGGAGTACCTACAATGAGCAGTTCTTC; CDR3 protein: CASSGSTYNEQFF
clone size: .; J gene: TRBJ2-7; V gene: TRBV7-3; D gene: .; CDR3 DNA: TGTGCCAGCAGCCAACAGGACTCCTACGAGCAGTACTTC; CDR3 protein: CASSQQDSYEQYF
clone size: .; J gene: TRBJ2-5; V gene: TRBV29-1; D gene: .; CDR3 DNA: TGCAGCGTTGAAGACCCTGGACAGTTTTCCTCAGAGACCCAGTACTTC; CDR3 protein: CSVEDPGQFSSETQYF
clone size: .; J gene: TRBJ1-2; V gene: TRBV6-1; D gene: TRBD1; CDR3 DNA: TGTGCCAGCAGTGAAGATATGTTTCAGGACAGGGGCCTTCCTCCGACGAATGGCTACACCTTC; CDR3 protein: CASSEDMFQDRGLPPTNGYTF
clone size: .; J gene: TRBJ1-1; V gene: TRBV5-1; D gene: .; CDR3 DNA: TGCGCCAGCAGCCTAGATACGAACACTGAAGCTTTCTTT; CDR3 protein: CASSLDTNTEAFF
clone size: .; J gene: TRBJ1-2; V gene: TRBV15; D gene: .; CDR3 DNA: TGTGCCACCAGCAGAGATATCCAAGACTATGGCTACACCTTC; CDR3 protein: CATSRDIQDYGYTF
clone size: once; J gene: TRBJ2-7; V gene: TRBV27; D gene: .; CDR3 DNA: TGTGCCAGCAGTCGCAGCCTAGGGTACGAGCAGTACTTC; CDR3 protein: CASSRSLGYEQYF
clone size: once; J gene: TRBJ2-1; V gene: TRBV7-9; D gene: TRBD2; CDR3 DNA: TGTGCCAGCAGCCCCCACTGGACTAGCAGTAATGAGCAGTTCTTC; CDR3 protein: CASSPHWTSSNEQFF
clone size: .; J gene: TRBJ2-7; V gene: TRBV14; D gene: TRBD1; CDR3 DNA: TGTGCCAGCAGTCCGACAGGGAGAATCCACGAGCAGTACTTC; CDR3 protein: CASSPTGRIHEQYF
clone size: .; J gene: TRBJ1-3; V gene: TRBV7-8; D gene: .; CDR3 DNA: TGTGCCAGCAGCCTAGCCTTGGGCGCTGGAAACACCATATATTTT; CDR3 protein: CASSLALGAGNTIYF
clone size: .; J gene: TRBJ1-1; V gene: TRBV5-5; D gene: .; CDR3 DNA: TGTGCCAGCAGCTTAAACGGGGGGCTGAACACTGAAGCTTTCTTT; CDR3 protein: CASSLNGGLNTEAFF
clone size: .; J gene: TRBJ2-2; V gene: TRBV5-4; D gene: TRBD2; CDR3 DNA: TGTGCCAGCAGCGAAGTCCCGGGACTAGCTGGTGGGTCCGGGGAGCTGTTTTTT; CDR3 protein: CASSEVPGLAGGSGELFF
clone size: .; J gene: TRBJ2-7; V gene: TRBV9; D gene: TRBD1; CDR3 DNA: TGTGCCAGCAGCGGGCTCCGGGACAGGGACTACGAGCAGTACTTC; CDR3 protein: CASSGLRDRDYEQYF
clone size: .; J gene: TRBJ2-1; V gene: TRBV2; D gene: .; CDR3 DNA: TGTGCCAGCAGCGGGTCTGAGCAGTTCTTC; CDR3 protein: CASSGSEQFF
clone size: .; J gene: TRBJ1-1; V gene: TRBV9; D gene: .; CDR3 DNA: TGTGCCAGCAGCGTAGATTGGGGTAGTGGCACTGAAGCTTTCTTT; CDR3 protein: CASSVDWGSGTEAFF
clone size: .; J gene: TRBJ2-7; V gene: TRBV10-2; D gene: .; CDR3 DNA: TGCGCTGGGGGTCATGGACTTTTGAGCGAGCAGTACTTC; CDR3 protein: CAGGHGLLSEQYF
clone size: once; J gene: TRBJ2-1; V gene: TRBV7-9; D gene: .; CDR3 DNA: TGTGCCAGCTCATCGGACCACACTCTAAATGAGCAGTTCTTC; CDR3 protein: CASSSDHTLNEQFF
clone size: .; J gene: TRBJ2-5; V gene: TRBV9; D gene: TRBD1; CDR3 DNA: TGTGCCAGCAGCGTAGGGGAGTTGACAGGGCATTTGGGAGAGACCCAGTACTTC; CDR3 protein: CASSVGELTGHLGETQYF
clone size: once; J gene: TRBJ1-3; V gene: TRBV19; D gene: .; CDR3 DNA: TGTGCCAGTAGTATAAGCTCTGGAAACACCATATATTTT; CDR3 protein: CASSISSGNTIYF
clone size: .; J gene: TRBJ2-7; V gene: TRBV13; D gene: .; CDR3 DNA: TGTGCCAGCAGCTCGGTACTGTCCTACGAGCAGTACTTC; CDR3 protein: CASSSVLSYEQYF
clone size: .; J gene: TRBJ2-3; V gene: TRBV29-1; D gene: .; CDR3 DNA: TGCAGCGTTGAGCCTGTAGATATGGGGAAAAGCACAGATACGCAGTATTTT; CDR3 protein: CSVEPVDMGKSTDTQYF
clone size: .; J gene: TRBJ2-7; V gene: TRBV7-9; D gene: .; CDR3 DNA: TGTGCCAGCAGCATGGACCTGGGCTGGGAGTACTTC; CDR3 protein: CASSMDLGWEYF